This record looks at one T cell receptor (beta chain) sequence and its context. Its antigen is still unknown. One junction end does not reproduce the germline sequence, and a read error may be involved. The germline gives CDR1 SEHNR, CDR2 FQNEAQ (reference sequence). This CDR3 is 11 amino acids long. These data come from a study of identical twins. MiXCR was run by TCRdb on the 5' RACE reads, yielding one entry per CDR3 protein. The sample yields roughly 350,000 distinct CDR3 sequences, roughly an eighth seen once. Broader study findings: Those out-of-frame alpha sequences shared by twins showed an excess of low generation probability. Reduced insertions were recorded for abundant cord blood beta clonotypes, with no such pattern in memory repertoires.

The data were also submitted as part of a second study, on yellow fever vaccine responses in identical twins.

This TCR was sampled from a woman aged 18-29 years in good health. The genes are TRBV7-9 and TRBJ1-2; weak D call: TRBD1 (6 bases). Sequenced material: CD8+ T cells sorted from blood. In nucleotides, the CDR3 is TGCCGCCTGCAGGGGTCCTATGGCTACACCTTC. Protein product: CRLQGSYGYTF. The whole variable domain, remainder taken from reference TRBV7-9 and TRBJ1-2, is DTGVSQNPRHKITKRGQNVTFRCDPISEHNRLYWYRQTLGQGPEFLTYFQNEAQLEKSRLLSDRFSAERPKGSFSTLEIQRTEQGDSAMYLCRLQGSYGYTFGSGTRLTVV.